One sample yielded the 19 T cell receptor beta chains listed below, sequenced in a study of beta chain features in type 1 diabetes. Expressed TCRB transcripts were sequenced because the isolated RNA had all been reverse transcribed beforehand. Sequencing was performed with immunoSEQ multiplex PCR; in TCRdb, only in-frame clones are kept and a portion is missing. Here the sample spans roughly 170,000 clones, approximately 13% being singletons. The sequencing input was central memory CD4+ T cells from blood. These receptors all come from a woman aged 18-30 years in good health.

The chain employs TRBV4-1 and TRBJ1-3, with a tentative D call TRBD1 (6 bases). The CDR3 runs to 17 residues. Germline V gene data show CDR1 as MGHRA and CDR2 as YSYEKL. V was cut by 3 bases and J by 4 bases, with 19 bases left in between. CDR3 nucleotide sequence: TGCGCCAGCAGCCAGGGCAGACAGGTCCGGGGAGGAAACACCATATATTTT. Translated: CASSQGRQVRGGNTIYF.

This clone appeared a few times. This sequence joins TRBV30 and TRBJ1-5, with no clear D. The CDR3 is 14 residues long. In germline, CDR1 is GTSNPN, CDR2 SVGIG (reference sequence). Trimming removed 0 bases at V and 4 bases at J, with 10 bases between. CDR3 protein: CAWSVLDGNQPQHF. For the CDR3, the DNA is TGTGCCTGGAGTGTACTAGATGGGAATCAGCCCCAGCATTTT.

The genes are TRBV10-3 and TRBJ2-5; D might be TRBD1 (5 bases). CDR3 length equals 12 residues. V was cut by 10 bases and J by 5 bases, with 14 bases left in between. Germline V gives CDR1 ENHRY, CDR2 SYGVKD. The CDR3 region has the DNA TGTGCCAGCCAAGGGGATGGGGAGACCCAGTACTTC. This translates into CASQGDGETQYF.

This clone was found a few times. The CDR3 DNA reads as TGCGCCAGCAGCGCCGGACTGTACCAAGAGACCCAGTACTTC. Its protein is CASSAGLYQETQYF. This rearrangement joins TRBV5-1 to TRBJ2-5, with a possible D match to TRBD2 (5 bases). Germline CDR1 is SGHRS and CDR2 is YFSETQ. The CDR3 length is 14 residues. V lost 4 bases and J lost 0, with 10 bases in between.

In DNA, the CDR3 is TGTGCCAGCAGCCAAGGTAGGCTAGCGGGAGTTGAGCAGTACTTC. Its translation is CASSQGRLAGVEQYF. V is TRBV4-2 and J is TRBJ2-7; 10 bases line up with TRBD2. Germline assignment: CDR1 LGHNA and CDR2 YNFKEQ. Trimming removed 1 base from V and 7 bases from J; junction bases left unmatched: 7. The CDR3 spans 15 residues.

The CDR3 protein is CAWSFGGASDTQYF. Here the CDR3 DNA reads TGTGCCTGGAGTTTTGGGGGGGCATCAGATACGCAGTATTTT. The rearrangement links TRBV30 to TRBJ2-3, with D possibly TRBD2 on 7 matching bases. The CDR3 is made up of 14 amino acids. V shed 2 bases and J shed 4 bases, with 13 bases lying between them. Germline values: CDR1 GTSNPN, CDR2 SVGIG (reference sequence).

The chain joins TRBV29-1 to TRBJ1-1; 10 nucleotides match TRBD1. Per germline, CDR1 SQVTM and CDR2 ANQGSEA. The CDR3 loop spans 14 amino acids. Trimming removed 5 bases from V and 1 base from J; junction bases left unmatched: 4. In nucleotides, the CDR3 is TGCAGCGTTAGACAGGGGGCTAGGAACACTGAAGCTTTCTTT. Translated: CSVRQGARNTEAFF. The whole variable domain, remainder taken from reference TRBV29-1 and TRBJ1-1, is SAVISQKPSRDICQRGTSLTIQCQVDSQVTMMFWYRQQPGQSLTLIATANQGSEATYESGFVIDKFPISRPNLTFSTLTVSNMSPEDSSIYLCSVRQGARNTEAFFGQGTRLTVV.

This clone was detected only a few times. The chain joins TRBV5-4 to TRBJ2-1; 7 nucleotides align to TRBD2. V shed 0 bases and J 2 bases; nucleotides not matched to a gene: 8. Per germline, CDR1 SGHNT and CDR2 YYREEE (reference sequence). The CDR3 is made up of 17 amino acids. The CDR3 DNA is TGTGCCAGCAGCTTGGAGGATTCCAGCGGGGCCTACAATGAGCAGTTCTTC. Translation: CASSLEDSSGAYNEQFF.

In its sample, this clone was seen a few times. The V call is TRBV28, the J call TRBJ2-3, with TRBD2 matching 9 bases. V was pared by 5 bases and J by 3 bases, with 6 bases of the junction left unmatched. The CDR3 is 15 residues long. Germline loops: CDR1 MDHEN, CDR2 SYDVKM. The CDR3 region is CASSPHLAGTDTQYF. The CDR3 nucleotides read TGTGCCAGCAGTCCTCACCTAGCGGGAACAGATACGCAGTATTTT. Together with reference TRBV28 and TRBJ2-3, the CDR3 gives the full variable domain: DVKVTQSSRYLVKRTGEKVFLECVQDMDHENMFWYRQDPGLGLRLIYFSYDVKMKEKGDIPEGYSVSREKKERFSLILESASTNQTSMYLCASSPHLAGTDTQYFGPGTRLTVL.

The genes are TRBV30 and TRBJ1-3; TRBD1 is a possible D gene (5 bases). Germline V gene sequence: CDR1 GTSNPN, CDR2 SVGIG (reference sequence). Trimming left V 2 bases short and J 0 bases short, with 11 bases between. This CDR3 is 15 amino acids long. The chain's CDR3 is CAWSRGVFSGNTIYF. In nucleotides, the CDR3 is TGTGCCTGGAGTCGGGGGGTCTTCTCTGGAAACACCATATATTTT.

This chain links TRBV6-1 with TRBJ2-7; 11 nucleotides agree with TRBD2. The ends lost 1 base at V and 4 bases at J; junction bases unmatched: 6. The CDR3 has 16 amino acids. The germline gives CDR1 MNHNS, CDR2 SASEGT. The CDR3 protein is CASSEVSGRALYEQYF. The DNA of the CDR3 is TGTGCCAGCAGTGAAGTTAGCGGGAGGGCCCTTTACGAGCAGTACTTC.

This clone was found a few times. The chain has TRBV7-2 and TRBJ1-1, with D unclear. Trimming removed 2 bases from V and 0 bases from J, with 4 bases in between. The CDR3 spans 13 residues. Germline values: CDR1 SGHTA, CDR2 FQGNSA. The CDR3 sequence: CASSLTMNTEAFF. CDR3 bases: TGTGCCAGCAGCTTAACTATGAACACTGAAGCTTTCTTT.

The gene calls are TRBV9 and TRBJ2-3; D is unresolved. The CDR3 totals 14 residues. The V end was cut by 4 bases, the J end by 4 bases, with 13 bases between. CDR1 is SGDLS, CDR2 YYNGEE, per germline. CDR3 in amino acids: CASSPIRGPDTQYF. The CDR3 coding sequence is TGTGCCAGCAGCCCGATTAGAGGTCCAGATACGCAGTATTTT.

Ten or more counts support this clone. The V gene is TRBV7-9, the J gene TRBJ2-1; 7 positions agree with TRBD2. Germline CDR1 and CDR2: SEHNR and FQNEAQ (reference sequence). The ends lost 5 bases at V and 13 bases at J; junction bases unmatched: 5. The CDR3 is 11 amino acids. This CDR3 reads CASSVRDYQFF. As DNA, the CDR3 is TGTGCCAGCAGCGTCCGGGACTACCAGTTCTTC. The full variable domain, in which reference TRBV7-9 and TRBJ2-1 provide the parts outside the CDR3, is DTGVSQNPRHKITKRGQNVTFRCDPISEHNRLYWYRQTLGQGPEFLTYFQNEAQLEKSRLLSDRFSAERPKGSFSTLEIQRTEQGDSAMYLCASSVRDYQFFGPGTRLTVL.

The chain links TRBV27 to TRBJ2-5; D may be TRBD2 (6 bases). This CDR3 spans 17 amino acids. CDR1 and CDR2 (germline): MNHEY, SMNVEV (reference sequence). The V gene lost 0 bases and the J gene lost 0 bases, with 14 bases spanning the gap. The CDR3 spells CASSLSPASDNQETQYF. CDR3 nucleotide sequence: TGTGCCAGCAGTTTATCTCCGGCTAGCGATAACCAAGAGACCCAGTACTTC.

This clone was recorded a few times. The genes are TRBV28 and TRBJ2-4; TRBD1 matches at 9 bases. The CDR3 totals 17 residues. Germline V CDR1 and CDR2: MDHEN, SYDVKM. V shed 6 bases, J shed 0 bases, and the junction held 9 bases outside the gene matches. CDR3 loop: CASSPPGQGIAKNIQYF. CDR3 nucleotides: TGTGCCAGCAGCCCCCCCGGACAGGGGATAGCCAAAAACATTCAGTACTTC.

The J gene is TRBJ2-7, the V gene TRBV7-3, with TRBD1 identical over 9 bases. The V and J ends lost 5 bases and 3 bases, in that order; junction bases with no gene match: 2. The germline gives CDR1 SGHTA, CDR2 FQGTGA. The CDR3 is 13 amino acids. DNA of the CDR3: TGTGCCAGCAGCCGGGACAGGGACTACGAGCAGTACTTC. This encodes CASSRDRDYEQYF.

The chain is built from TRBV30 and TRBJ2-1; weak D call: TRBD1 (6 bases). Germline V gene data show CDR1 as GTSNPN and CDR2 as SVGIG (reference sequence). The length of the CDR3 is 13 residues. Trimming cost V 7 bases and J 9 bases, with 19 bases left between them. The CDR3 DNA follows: TGTGCCTCCGAGGGGGTAGCCTGGAGTGAGCAGTTCTTC. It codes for CASEGVAWSEQFF.

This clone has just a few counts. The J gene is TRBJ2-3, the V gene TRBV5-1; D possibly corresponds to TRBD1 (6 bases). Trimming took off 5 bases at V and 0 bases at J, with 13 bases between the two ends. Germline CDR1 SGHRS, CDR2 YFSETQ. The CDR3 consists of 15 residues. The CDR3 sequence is CASRAGTSSTDTQYF. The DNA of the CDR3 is TGCGCCAGCAGGGCCGGGACATCGAGCACAGATACGCAGTATTTT.